A single sample is the source of the 21 T cell receptor beta chains below, sequenced in a study of T cell repertoires in cytomegalovirus infection. TCRdb re-derived calls from the reads in MiXCR, one entry per CDR3 protein. The repertoire includes 200,000 to 250,000 distinct CDR3 sequences, approximately 13% of them detected once, and 1.5% to 2% sits in the top ten. What was sequenced was PBMCs. The source is a human donor in good health (CMV status not recorded). Some clones in this sample may be carry-over from other donors' samples.

This clonotype was observed a handful of times. V usage is TRBV12-3 or TRBV12-4 and J usage is TRBJ1-2; 7 bases fit TRBD1. The CDR3 has 14 residues. Trimming cost V 5 bases and J 4 bases; bases outside gene matches: 7. As DNA, the CDR3 is TGTGCCAGCAGTCCCCGGACAGGAGGCTATGGCTACACCTTC. It yields the protein CASSPRTGGYGYTF.

This clonotype turned up a few times. This chain uses TRBV4-3 with TRBJ2-3; D might be TRBD2 (5 bases). This CDR3 contains 14 residues. Trimming stripped 0 bases from V and 6 bases from J, with 10 bases between. Looked up from germline, CDR1 is LGHNA and CDR2 is YSLEER. CDR3 coding DNA: TGCGCCAGCAGCCAAGACGCAGCGGCGGATACGCAGTATTTT. This translates into CASSQDAAADTQYF.

The V call is TRBV19, the J call TRBJ1-1; D gene unclear. The CDR3 is 14 amino acids. CDR1 and CDR2 (germline): LNHDA, SQIVND (reference sequence). The V gene lost 4 bases and the J gene lost 2 bases, with 11 bases spanning the gap. CDR3 residues: CASSRPGSNTEAFF. CDR3 DNA sequence: TGTGCCAGTAGTAGACCGGGGAGTAACACTGAAGCTTTCTTT. The whole variable domain, remainder taken from reference TRBV19 and TRBJ1-1, is DGGITQSPKYLFRKEGQNVTLSCEQNLNHDAMYWYRQDPGQGLRLIYYSQIVNDFQKGDIAEGYSVSREKKESFPLTVTSAQKNPTAFYLCASSRPGSNTEAFFGQGTRLTVV.

This clonotype was seen ten or more times. The chain couples TRBV6-2 or TRBV6-3 to TRBJ2-5; D may be TRBD1 (6 bases). Germline assignment: CDR1 MNHEY and CDR2 SVGEGT. Deletions cut 6 bases from V and 5 bases from J, with 19 bases between. The CDR3 runs 15 residues. As DNA, the CDR3 is TGTGCCAGCAGCCCTCCTGTGGGGGCGAGGGAGACCCAGTACTTC. This gives the protein CASSPPVGARETQYF.

This clonotype has more than one count but fewer than ten. The chain carries TRBV19 and TRBJ1-4; D is possibly TRBD1 (5 bases). Germline V gives CDR1 LNHDA, CDR2 SQIVND (reference sequence). The CDR3 is 16 amino acids. The V end was cut by 11 bases, the J end by 4 bases, with 23 bases between. The CDR3 region has the DNA TGTGCCTCCCAATCAGGGTCCTACGGGCTTAATGAAAAACTGTTTTTT. It is translated as CASQSGSYGLNEKLFF.

The CDR3 loop is CARPLRGGRSINYGYTF. DNA of the CDR3: TGTGCCAGACCACTTCGGGGGGGGCGTTCCATTAACTATGGCTACACCTTC. The J gene is TRBJ1-2, the V gene TRBV19; TRBD1 might be the D (6 bases). V was clipped by 9 bases and J by 1 base, with 24 bases between them. CDR3 length: 17 amino acids. The V gene's germline CDR1 is LNHDA and CDR2 SQIVND (reference sequence).

The table lists this clonotype with many counts. The chain employs TRBV2 and TRBJ2-5, with a possible D match to TRBD2 (6 bases). There are 14 residues in the CDR3. V lost 6 bases to trimming and J lost 5 bases, with 16 bases between them. Germline V lookup: CDR1 SNHLY, CDR2 FYNNEI. Here the CDR3 reads CASSAGTPGETQYF. The CDR3 DNA reads as TGTGCCAGCAGCGCCGGGACTCCCGGGGAGACCCAGTACTTC. The full variable domain, rest sourced from reference TRBV2 and TRBJ2-5, is EPEVTQTPSHQVTQMGQEVILRCVPISNHLYFYWYRQILGQKVEFLVSFYNNEISEKSEIFDDQFSVERPDGSNFTLKIRSTKLEDSAMYFCASSAGTPGETQYFGPGTRLLVL.

This clonotype was counted many times. V gene TRBV7-2 combines with J gene TRBJ2-5; unclear D gene. Germline values: CDR1 SGHTA, CDR2 FQGNSA. The CDR3 is made up of 16 amino acids. Deletions cut 3 bases from V and 1 base from J, with 15 bases between. The CDR3 bases are TGTGCCAGCAGCTTGTGGCTCTCCTTGATCCAAGAGACCCAGTACTTC. It translates to CASSLWLSLIQETQYF.

The chain has TRBV3-1 and TRBJ2-1; 10 nucleotides line up with TRBD2. V shed 2 bases and J 6 bases; nucleotides not matched to a gene: 4. The CDR3 loop spans 15 amino acids. CDR1 is LGHDT and CDR2 is YNNKEL in the germline V gene (reference sequence). CDR3 residues: CASSQMTSGPNEQFF. The CDR3, as DNA: TGTGCCAGCAGCCAAATGACTAGCGGGCCCAATGAGCAGTTCTTC.

This clonotype was recorded many times. The chain carries TRBV7-2 and TRBJ2-1; 10 bases are a match to TRBD1. The CDR3 has 20 residues. Germline loops: CDR1 SGHTA, CDR2 FQGNSA. V lost 4 bases, J lost 0 bases, and 15 bases stayed unmatched. Here the CDR3 DNA reads TGTGCCAGCAGCTATAAACCGGGACAGGGGAAAAGGGGCTCCTACAATGAGCAGTTCTTC. Its protein is CASSYKPGQGKRGSYNEQFF.

The table lists this clonotype with many counts. This chain connects TRBV7-8 to TRBJ1-2; D ambiguous. CDR1 and CDR2 (germline): SGHVS, FQNEAQ. Trimming shortened V by 4 bases and J by 3 bases, and 15 bases separated the two germline ends. This CDR3 contains 15 residues. CDR3 nucleotide sequence: TGTGCCAGCAGCTCCGTTAGGGAACCTGACTATGGCTACACCTTC. Its protein is CASSSVREPDYGYTF.

This clonotype appeared a few times. The chain uses TRBV20-1 and TRBJ1-2; D is perhaps TRBD1 (5 bases). The V end lost 3 bases, the J end lost 1 base, and 12 bases lay between the germline ends. Germline values: CDR1 DFQATT, CDR2 SNEGSKA (reference sequence). The CDR3 has 14 amino acids. As DNA, the CDR3 is TGCAGTGCTAGGCCCGGGACCTATAACTATGGCTACACCTTC. It codes for CSARPGTYNYGYTF.

This clonotype has a count of ten or more. The chain is built from TRBV7-2 and TRBJ2-7, with 8 bases matching TRBD1. CDR1 is SGHTA and CDR2 is FQGNSA in the germline V gene. Trimming at V came to 1 base and at J to 7 bases, leaving 15 bases not matched to a gene. The CDR3 extends over 17 amino acids. CDR3 sequence (DNA): TGTGCCAGCAGCTTAGGAGGGACAGGAGCGGTGGCTAGAGAGCAGTACTTC. Encoded protein: CASSLGGTGAVAREQYF.

This clonotype was counted only a few times. The chain links TRBV7-9 to TRBJ1-5; TRBD1 is a possible D gene (5 bases). In germline, CDR1 is SEHNR, CDR2 FQNEAQ (reference sequence). V lost 1 base and J lost 2, with 9 bases in between. The CDR3 totals 15 residues. CDR3: CASSLGDSRNQPQHF. The CDR3 region has the DNA TGTGCCAGCAGCTTAGGAGACAGTCGCAATCAGCCCCAGCATTTT.

Ten or more counts support this clonotype. This chain uses TRBV7-3 with TRBJ2-3; TRBD1 matches 8 bases. The germline V gene encodes CDR1 SGHTA and CDR2 FQGTGA. The length of the CDR3 is 15 residues. V shed 4 bases, J shed 0 bases, and the junction held 3 bases outside the gene matches. The CDR3 region has the DNA TGTGCCAGCAGCTCAGGGGGCGGTAGCACAGATACGCAGTATTTT. It yields the protein CASSSGGGSTDTQYF.

V gene TRBV12-5 combines with J gene TRBJ2-5; perhaps D is TRBD1 or TRBD2 (6 bases each). Trimming took 7 bases from V and 5 from J, leaving 14 bases between them. This CDR3 is built from 13 residues. Germline CDR1 reads LGHNT; CDR2 reads FRNRAP. CDR3 DNA sequence: TGTGCTAGTGCCTTGGGGGGCCCGGAGACCCAGTACTTC. Translation gives CASALGGPETQYF.

This clonotype was seen ten or more times. The V call is TRBV7-2, the J call TRBJ2-7; no clear D gene. CDR3 length: 12 amino acids. Germline V gives CDR1 SGHTA, CDR2 FQGNSA. With 5 bases removed from V and 4 bases from J, the gap between germline ends came to 9 bases. This CDR3 reads CASSGISYEQYF. The CDR3 region has the DNA TGTGCCAGCAGCGGGATAAGTTACGAGCAGTACTTC.

This clonotype was counted at least ten times. The CDR3, as DNA: TGTGCCAGCAGCTCCATTGCCTACGAGCAGTACTTC. This sequence encodes CASSSIAYEQYF. The V gene is TRBV7-9, the J gene TRBJ2-7; D gene ambiguous. Germline CDR1 SEHNR, CDR2 FQNEAQ (reference sequence). This CDR3 is built from 12 residues. V was shortened by 4 bases and J by 2 bases, with 6 bases between the two germline ends.

This chain uses TRBV19 with TRBJ2-1; 9 bases align to TRBD2. Germline values: CDR1 LNHDA, CDR2 SQIVND (reference sequence). This CDR3 has 14 amino acids. V trimming: 4 bases; J trimming: 8 bases; junction bases outside the gene matches: 6. CDR3 nucleotides: TGTGCCAGTAGTAGGGGCGGGGGGGGAGATGAGCAGTTCTTC. Its translation is CASSRGGGGDEQFF. Filled out from reference TRBV19 and TRBJ2-1, the complete variable domain reads DGGITQSPKYLFRKEGQNVTLSCEQNLNHDAMYWYRQDPGQGLRLIYYSQIVNDFQKGDIAEGYSVSREKKESFPLTVTSAQKNPTAFYLCASSRGGGGDEQFFGPGTRLTVL.

This clonotype was observed at least ten times. The chain carries TRBV20-1 and TRBJ1-2; 10 nucleotides match TRBD1. This CDR3 region has 15 residues. From germline, CDR1 is DFQATT and CDR2 SNEGSKA (reference sequence). Trimming took 6 bases from V and 4 from J; bases not matched to a gene: 11. The CDR3 is CSATAGQGNRYGYTF. In DNA form, the CDR3 reads TGCAGTGCCACAGCGGGACAGGGGAACCGCTATGGCTACACCTTC.

This clonotype was seen at least ten times. CDR3 region: CASSFRESRTDTQYF. For the CDR3, the DNA is TGTGCCAGCAGTTTTCGGGAATCGAGGACAGATACGCAGTATTTT. J is TRBJ2-3 and V is TRBV28; a weak D match, TRBD2 (5 bases). V lost 3 bases, J lost 3 bases, and 13 bases lay in between. Per the germline V gene, CDR1 is MDHEN and CDR2 is SYDVKM. The CDR3 consists of 15 residues.